This paragraph reports one T cell receptor beta chain. Its antigen is as yet unknown. The data are from a study of graft-versus-host responses after intestinal transplantation. Profiling relied on immunoSEQ multiplex PCR, and the TCRdb table lists in-frame clones only, not all of them. The top ten clones hold 1.5% to 2% of a sample with tens of thousands of clones, 70% to 90% of them seen once. Trimming took 1 base from V and 5 from J, leaving 14 bases between them. The CDR3 is 15 amino acids. Germline-derived CDR1 and CDR2 are SGHRS and YFSETQ. Study-level results: In recipient marrow, GvH clones were found, and some appeared first in ileum or blood. Allograft graft-versus-host to host-versus-graft clonal ratios ran high in patients with graft-donor T cell macrochimerism.

The chain employs TRBV5-1 and TRBJ2-3; D is possibly TRBD1 (6 bases). The source of this sequence is a human patient who received an intestinal transplant, so some T cells may come from the graft donor. Source: PBMCs, taken 26 days after transplant. The CDR3 region is CASSLLGGDGDTQYF. CDR3 sequence (DNA): TGCGCCAGCAGCTTGCTTGGGGGCGACGGAGATACGCAGTATTTT.